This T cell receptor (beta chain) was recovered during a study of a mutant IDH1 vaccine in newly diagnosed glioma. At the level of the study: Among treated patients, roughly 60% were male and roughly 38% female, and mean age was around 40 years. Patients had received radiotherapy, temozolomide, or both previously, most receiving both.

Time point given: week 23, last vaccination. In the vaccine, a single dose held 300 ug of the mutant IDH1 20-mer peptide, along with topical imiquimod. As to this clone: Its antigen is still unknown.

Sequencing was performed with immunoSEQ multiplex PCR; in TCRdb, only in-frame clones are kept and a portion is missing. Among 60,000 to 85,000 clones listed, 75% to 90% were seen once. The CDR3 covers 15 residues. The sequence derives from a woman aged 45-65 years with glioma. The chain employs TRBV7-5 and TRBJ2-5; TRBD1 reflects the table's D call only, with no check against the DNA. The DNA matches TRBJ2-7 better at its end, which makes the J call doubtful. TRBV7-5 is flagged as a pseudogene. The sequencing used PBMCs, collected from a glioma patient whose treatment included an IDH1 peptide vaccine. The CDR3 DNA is TGTGCCAGAAGCGACCGACAGGGACCCGGTTACGAGCAGTACTTC. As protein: CARSDRQGPGYEQYF.